A selection of T cell receptor beta chains follows, all from one sample in a study of T-cell memory formation after mild COVID-19. TCRdb re-derived calls from the 5' RACE reads in MiXCR, one entry per CDR3 protein. The sample has some 320,000 distinct CDR3 sequences, around a sixth seen once; the top ten hold 20% to 25%. Sequencing used PBMCs or a T cell subset sorted from them (not recorded which). The receptor set was obtained from a man aged 18 to 30 who had mild COVID-19 (a few samples of this study predate the infection). Cell type and time point are not known. Each CDR3 is given with its conserved first and last residue. The D gene is left open where the match is weak. Only part of the rows carry a size: once, few, many, or a class if the clone is expanded.

d_gene	v_gene	j_gene	abundance	len	CDR3nt	CDR3aa
TRBD2	TRBV20-1	TRBJ2-5	few	14	TGCAGTGCTAGACGCGGGGGGCTACAAGAGACCCAGTACTTC	CSARRGGLQETQYF
NA	TRBV15	TRBJ1-4	few	13	TGTGCCACCAAGGTCGGCGGGAGTGAAAAACTGTTTTTT	CATKVGGSEKLFF
TRBD1	TRBV4-1	TRBJ2-2	once	17	TGCGCCAGCAGCCAATTCAGGGGGCGATCGAACACCGGGGAGCTGTTTTTT	CASSQFRGRSNTGELFF
NA	TRBV30	TRBJ2-7	few	13	TGTGCCTGGAGTCTTCCGGGAGCCTACGAGCAGTACTTC	CAWSLPGAYEQYF
TRBD1	TRBV5-1	TRBJ2-1	many	18	TGCGCCAGCAGGACCGGGACAGGGGTTCTCAGACGACTCAATGAGCAGTTCTTC	CASRTGTGVLRRLNEQFF
NA	TRBV7-2	TRBJ1-2	NA	13	TGTGCCAGCAGCTCCCCCCGGGTCTATGGCTACACCTTC	CASSSPRVYGYTF
NA	TRBV4-3	TRBJ2-4	few	12	TGCGCCAGCAGCCTCAGGGGCGACATTCAGTACTTC	CASSLRGDIQYF
NA	TRBV20-1	TRBJ1-4	few	14	TGCAGTGCTAGAGTATCCCTAGGACGGGAAAAACTGTTTTTT	CSARVSLGREKLFF
NA	TRBV12-3/TRBV12-4	TRBJ1-1	NA	10	TGTGCCAGCAGTTTTGGGCGAGCTTTCTTT	CASSFGRAFF
TRBD2	TRBV9	TRBJ2-1	NA	15	TGTGCCAGCAGCGCTGTCGCGGGGGGGTACAATGAGCAGTTCTTC	CASSAVAGGYNEQFF
NA	TRBV4-2	TRBJ2-1	NA	15	TGTGCCAGCAGCCAAGAGGAGGGAAGTGCGGGTGAGCAGTTCTTC	CASSQEEGSAGEQFF
NA	TRBV6-6	TRBJ1-3	NA	17	TGTGCCAGCAGTTACTCGCAGGGTCCGTTCTCTGGAAACACCATATATTTT	CASSYSQGPFSGNTIYF
NA	TRBV10-3	TRBJ2-3	few	14	TGTGCCATCAGTGAGAGGGGCCGCACAGATACGCAGTATTTT	CAISERGRTDTQYF
NA	TRBV14	TRBJ1-1	NA	15	TGTGCCAGCAGATCTAACGGAGGGGCGGAGACTGAAGCTTTCTTT	CASRSNGGAETEAFF
TRBD1	TRBV7-8	TRBJ1-1	once	14	TGTGCCAGCAGCACAGGGACAGGGAACACTGAAGCTTTCTTT	CASSTGTGNTEAFF
TRBD1	TRBV5-1	TRBJ2-2	few	17	TGCGCCAGCAGATCGGGTGTCGGACAGGGATACACCGGGGAGCTGTTTTTT	CASRSGVGQGYTGELFF
NA	TRBV6-2/TRBV6-3	TRBJ1-4	NA	14	TGTGCCAGCAGACCTTTTGCGTGGAATGAAAAACTGTTTTTT	CASRPFAWNEKLFF
NA	TRBV7-9	TRBJ2-5	many	14	TGTGCCAGCAGCTTAGAGATGACCCAAGAGACCCAGTACTTC	CASSLEMTQETQYF
NA	TRBV6-5	TRBJ1-2	NA	15	TGTGCCAGCAGTTACAATCGGGCGAGCAACTATGGCTACACCTTC	CASSYNRASNYGYTF
NA	TRBV2	TRBJ2-3	NA	13	TGTGCCAGCACTTTGAACCCGAGGGATACGCAGTATTTT	CASTLNPRDTQYF
TRBD1	TRBV5-1	TRBJ1-1	few	17	TGCGCCAGCAGCTTGGGGGCAGCTTCAGGGGGTAACACTGAAGCTTTCTTT	CASSLGAASGGNTEAFF
TRBD1	TRBV6-5	TRBJ1-2	NA	16	TGTGCCAGCAGTTCCGGACAGGGCAGACGTTCCTATGGCTACACCTTC	CASSSGQGRRSYGYTF